This TCR beta chain derives from a study of response to subunit inactivated influenza vaccine. General study findings and limits: The authors proposed limited new T cell recruitment per seasonal influenza vaccination.

MiXCR, run by TCRdb on the RT-PCR reads, gives a single entry per CDR3 protein. The sample has about 240,000 distinct CDR3 sequences, 12% seen once; the top ten hold less than 8.5%. Germline CDR1 is MDHEN and CDR2 is SYDVKM. The junction had 10 bases not matched to a gene; V was cut back by 8 bases and J by 3 bases. The CDR3 runs to 16 residues. Only a few counts were recorded for this clonotype. The antigen is not known. J is TRBJ2-3 and V is TRBV28; TRBD2 matches 11 bases. The clonotype originates from a man aged 45-65 years who received an inactivated influenza vaccine. Sample: non-naive T cells sorted from PBMCs, taken less than 15 days before vaccination. The CDR3 sequence is CASEPTSGRGTDTQYF. The CDR3 DNA is TGTGCCAGCGAGCCAACTAGCGGGAGAGGGACAGATACGCAGTATTTT.